A single sample gave rise to the 18 T cell receptor beta chains below, sequenced in a study of blood T cells in healthy people across ages. Then a second PCR, running roughly 7 to 11 cycles, was carried out with a sample-barcoded 5' primer and a J-beta primer mix. TCRdb fed the 5' RACE reads into MiXCR, producing one record per CDR3 protein. Of hundreds of thousands of distinct CDR3 sequences in the sample, 45% to 50% were seen once. Sequencing input: blood. The source of these receptors is a woman aged 55-70 years in good health.

The rearrangement links TRBV24-1 to TRBJ2-1, with TRBD2 identical over 11 bases. After removal of 3 bases from V and 9 bases from J, the junction contained 0 bases not matched to a gene. The CDR3 has 13 amino acids. Germline CDR1 KGHDR, CDR2 SFDVKD. This CDR3 is CATSDGLAGEQFF. In DNA, the CDR3 is TGTGCCACCAGTGATGGACTAGCGGGTGAGCAGTTCTTC.

V and J are TRBV24-1 and TRBJ2-1, with D perhaps matching TRBD1 (5 bases). The CDR3 has 14 amino acids. Germline CDR1 is KGHDR and CDR2 is SFDVKD. Trimming cost V 4 bases and J 4 bases, with 10 bases left between them. CDR3 amino acids: CATSELDRYNEQFF. The DNA for the CDR3 is TGTGCCACCAGTGAACTCGACAGATACAATGAGCAGTTCTTC.

The chain links TRBV16 to TRBJ2-7; D ambiguous. Germline V gene sequence: CDR1 KGHSY, CDR2 FQNENV. Trimming removed 4 bases from V and 5 bases from J, with 15 bases in between. There are 14 residues in the CDR3. The CDR3 reads CASSRTYSSDEQYF. The DNA of the CDR3 is TGTGCCAGCAGCCGAACCTATTCGTCCGACGAGCAGTACTTC. The full variable domain, its missing parts supplied by reference TRBV16 and TRBJ2-7, is GEEVAQTPKHLVRGEGQKAKLYCAPIKGHSYVFWYQQVLKNEFKFLISFQNENVFDETGMPKERFSAKCLPNSPCSLEIQATKLEDSAVYFCASSRTYSSDEQYFGPGTRLTVT.

The chain combines TRBV7-8 with TRBJ1-4, with a possible D match to TRBD1 (5 bases). The germline V gene has CDR1 SGHVS and CDR2 FQNEAQ. The CDR3 loop spans 16 amino acids. Trimming stripped 5 bases from V and 4 bases from J, with 17 bases between. The CDR3 region is CASSHALGGYNEKLFF. The CDR3 nucleotides are TGTGCCAGCAGCCATGCCCTCGGGGGTTATAATGAAAAACTGTTTTTT.

Turning to this clonotype: One junction end does not reproduce the germline sequence, and a read error may be involved. The rearrangement links TRBV20-1 to TRBJ2-1; 8 bases are a match to TRBD1. Germline V CDR1 and CDR2: DFQATT, SNEGSKA (reference sequence). The CDR3 totals 15 residues. CDR3 coding DNA: TGCGGTGCTAGAGATCAGGGACAGGAGAAGGCTGAGCAGTTCTTC. This encodes CGARDQGQEKAEQFF.

This clonotype was seen a single time. J is TRBJ2-4 and V is TRBV10-3, with D perhaps TRBD1 (6 bases). The DNA end is more similar to TRBJ2-5, so the J call may be wrong. Per the germline V gene, CDR1 is ENHRY and CDR2 is SYGVKD. The CDR3 extends over 13 amino acids. The CDR3 DNA reads TGTGCCATCAGACCCGGACAGCCAGAGACCCAGTACTTC. Protein product: CAIRPGQPETQYF.

The V gene is TRBV29-1, the J gene TRBJ2-7, with a weak D call TRBD2 (5 bases). V dropped 6 bases and J dropped 4 bases, with 19 bases sitting between them. Germline-derived CDR1 and CDR2 are SQVTM and ANQGSEA. The CDR3 totals 14 residues. The CDR3 region is CSVCLREKLYEQYF. Written as DNA, the CDR3 is TGCAGCGTCTGCCTCCGGGAAAAACTTTACGAGCAGTACTTC.

The rearrangement uses TRBV4-3 and TRBJ2-7; 10 bases match TRBD2. After removal of 0 bases from V and 5 bases from J, the junction contained 7 bases not matched to a gene. Germline CDR1 is LGHNA and CDR2 is YSLEER. The CDR3 contains 16 residues. In DNA, the CDR3 is TGCGCCAGCAGCCAAGATTTGGCGGGACTAGCGAACGAGCAGTACTTC. Its translation is CASSQDLAGLANEQYF.

This chain connects TRBV6-5 to TRBJ1-4, with D unclear. In germline, CDR1 is MNHEY, CDR2 SVGAGI. Trimming stripped 5 bases from V and 7 bases from J, with 17 bases between. CDR3 size: 15 residues. The CDR3 region has the DNA TGTGCCAGCAGTAGGATGGGCCTTAAGGGTGAAAAACTGTTTTTT. Amino acid sequence: CASSRMGLKGEKLFF.

This clonotype turned up a few times. CDR3 protein: CARNRDRLVEQYF. The CDR3 DNA sequence: TGTGCCAGAAACCGGGACAGGCTGGTCGAGCAGTACTTC. V and J are TRBV27 and TRBJ2-7; 8 bases agree with TRBD1. This CDR3 is 13 amino acids long. The germline V gene encodes CDR1 MNHEY and CDR2 SMNVEV (reference sequence). The ends lost 9 bases at V and 6 bases at J; junction bases unmatched: 10.

In regard to this clonotype: The junction departs from germline at one end; a sequencing error may be responsible. J is TRBJ2-1 and V is TRBV7-9; no clear D gene. Germline V gene lookup returns CDR1 SEHNR and CDR2 FQNEAQ (reference sequence). The CDR3 spans 12 residues. The DNA of the CDR3 is TGTGCCAGCGGCTTACGAGGCAATGAGCAGTTCTTC. It translates to CASGLRGNEQFF. Variable domain in full (rest from reference TRBV7-9 and TRBJ2-1): DTGVSQNPRHKITKRGQNVTFRCDPISEHNRLYWYRQTLGQGPEFLTYFQNEAQLEKSRLLSDRFSAERPKGSFSTLEIQRTEQGDSAMYLCASGLRGNEQFFGPGTRLTVL.

This clonotype has a handful of counts. The V gene is TRBV2, the J gene TRBJ2-4, with a tentative D call TRBD1 (6 bases). The DNA end favors TRBJ2-7, so the J call may be wrong. Germline-derived CDR1 and CDR2 are SNHLY and FYNNEI. The CDR3 contains 12 residues. The CDR3 bases are TGTGCCAGCAGAAACAGGGACTACGAGCAGTACTTC. It encodes CASRNRDYEQYF.

The V and J genes are TRBV4-1 and TRBJ2-5; a weak D match, TRBD2 (6 bases). The germline V and J ends were trimmed by 2 bases and 5 bases, with 18 bases remaining between them. The CDR3 totals 16 residues. Looked up from germline, CDR1 is MGHRA and CDR2 is YSYEKL. The CDR3 reads CASSQPGGSYLETQYF. The CDR3, as DNA: TGCGCCAGCAGCCAACCAGGAGGGAGTTATTTGGAGACCCAGTACTTC.

In its sample, this clonotype was seen many times. V usage is TRBV5-1 and J usage is TRBJ2-1, with D tentatively TRBD2 (7 bases). The germline V gene has CDR1 SGHRS and CDR2 YFSETQ. The CDR3 runs to 15 residues. Trimming left V 3 bases short and J 4 bases short, with 14 bases between. The DNA for the CDR3 is TGCGCCAGCAGCTCCCCGGGGGGCGGTTACAATGAGCAGTTCTTC. Its translation is CASSSPGGGYNEQFF.

CDR3 protein: CSVEQLYGYTF. The DNA of the CDR3 is TGCAGCGTTGAACAGCTCTATGGCTACACCTTC. The chain links TRBV29-1 to TRBJ1-2; D is unresolved. Between the trimmed V and J ends, which lost 2 bases and 4 bases, there was a span of 5 bases. The CDR3 is 11 amino acids. CDR1 and CDR2 (germline): SQVTM, ANQGSEA.

The chain recombines TRBV5-1 with TRBJ1-2; D perhaps matches TRBD1 (5 bases). Trimming pared 4 bases from V and 0 bases from J, leaving 13 bases between. This CDR3 region has 15 residues. The germline CDR1 and CDR2 sequences are SGHRS and YFSETQ. DNA of the CDR3: TGCGCCAGCAGCGCAAACAGGAAAACTAACTATGGCTACACCTTC. This encodes CASSANRKTNYGYTF.

The V and J genes are TRBV7-3 and TRBJ2-3, with D perhaps TRBD1 (5 bases). The CDR3 covers 14 residues. V was trimmed by 5 bases and J by 2 bases, leaving 11 bases between them. Germline values: CDR1 SGHTA, CDR2 FQGTGA. In DNA, the CDR3 is TGTGCCAGCAGCCCTGTGGACATCACAGATACGCAGTATTTT. Translation gives CASSPVDITDTQYF.

This clonotype showed up just a few times. This sequence joins TRBV27 and TRBJ2-5, with 13 bases matching TRBD2. Germline V gene data show CDR1 as MNHEY and CDR2 as SMNVEV (reference sequence). J lost 5 bases, V lost 5 bases, and 8 bases had no gene match. The CDR3 is made up of 16 amino acids. DNA for the CDR3: TGTGCCAGCAGTCACCGGACTAGCGGGAGACGTGAGACCCAGTACTTC. Translating it yields CASSHRTSGRRETQYF.